Listed below are T cell receptor beta chains from one sample, sequenced in a study of CD8 T cells in Susac syndrome. From the immunoSEQ multiplex PCR reads, TCRdb called clonotypes with MiXCR, one entry per CDR3 protein. The data hold roughly 190,000 distinct CDR3 sequences, with 90% to 96% observed a single time. Sequencing was carried out using CD4+ T cells from PBMCs. The receptors were gathered from a human donor with Susac syndrome. The CDR3 runs from the conserved cysteine through the conserved F or W.

CSVWRNTEAFF	TRBV29-1	TRBJ1-1
CASSQEWRGGIETQYF	TRBV3-1	TRBJ2-5
CASSLLGGEESPLHF	TRBV27	TRBJ1-6
CSVAFTYEQYF	TRBV29-1	TRBJ2-7
CSARGAEQFF	TRBV20-1	TRBJ2-1
CASSSRTGGWKTQYF	TRBV12-3/TRBV12-4	TRBJ2-5
CASSQGVRPAPQYF	TRBV3-1	TRBJ2-3
CASSLNLQGGEQYF	TRBV7-3	TRBJ2-7
CATSRGNTIYF	TRBV15	TRBJ1-3
CSAIPQGSGRRAFF	TRBV20-1	TRBJ1-1
CSAGKSSGNTIYF	TRBV20-1	TRBJ1-3
CAWSVRLEGGANVLTF	TRBV30	TRBJ2-6